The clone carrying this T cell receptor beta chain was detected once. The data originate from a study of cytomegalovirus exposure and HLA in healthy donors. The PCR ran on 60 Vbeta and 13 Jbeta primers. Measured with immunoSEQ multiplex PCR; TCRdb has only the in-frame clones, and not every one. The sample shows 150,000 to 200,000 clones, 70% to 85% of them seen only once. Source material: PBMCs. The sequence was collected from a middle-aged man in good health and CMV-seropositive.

Written as DNA, the CDR3 is TGCGCCAGCAGCTTGGGGCCTAGCGGGGGGGCCCCGTCCTACGAGCAGTACTTC. This translates into CASSLGPSGGAPSYEQYF. The chain employs TRBV5-1 and TRBJ2-7; 12 bases are a match to TRBD2. The CDR3 runs 18 residues. The V and J ends lost 0 bases and 1 base, in that order; junction bases with no gene match: 8. The germline gives CDR1 SGHRS, CDR2 YFSETQ.